These T cell receptor beta chains were read from a single sample in a study of blood T cell repertoires in COVID-19. TCRdb keeps only in-frame clones here, not all; method: immunoSEQ multiplex PCR. The sample consists of some 100,000 clones, approximately 87% of them appearing once. The sample comprised peripheral blood. Receptors originate from a woman in her 50s with acute or convalescent COVID-19. Both conserved end residues are trimmed from each CDR3. Fields, in order: clone size, J gene, V gene, CDR3 protein. Clone size is stated in some rows and not others, as once, few, many or a class when expanded.

. | TRBJ2-5 | TRBV4-2 | ASSQDYSGGPIETQY
. | TRBJ1-5 | TRBV6-5 | ASSIGAGNQPQH
few | TRBJ1-1 | TRBV30 | ASRTGKTMNTEAF
. | TRBJ2-4 | TRBV7-6 | ASSSSGLAGIAKNIQY
. | TRBJ1-5 | TRBV5-1 | ASSVTGVQPQH
. | TRBJ1-2 | TRBV3-1/TRBV3-2 | ASSQGPGGYT
once | TRBJ1-4 | TRBV19 | ASSSRLREKLF
. | TRBJ1-1 | TRBV5-1 | ASSPGTGGGMNTEAF
. | TRBJ1-3 | TRBV5-1 | ASSLGGEDTIY
. | TRBJ1-1 | TRBV11-2 | ASSLGRNTEAF
. | TRBJ1-2 | TRBV12-3/TRBV12-4 | ASSIRGTISYT
. | TRBJ1-6 | TRBV4-1 | ASSQEGVLSYNSPLH
once | TRBJ2-3 | TRBV5-1 | ASRPQGASTDTQY
once | TRBJ2-3 | TRBV7-2 | ASSLVSGGGLTDTQY
. | TRBJ1-3 | TRBV28 | ASSPPLDRPNTIY
. | TRBJ1-1 | TRBV18 | ASSTSVKNTEAF
. | TRBJ1-1 | TRBV7-3 | ASSPWDRGPENTEAF
. | TRBJ1-2 | TRBV29-1 | SVFRRGLGDGYT
. | TRBJ1-2 | TRBV19 | ASLQGNYGYT
. | TRBJ2-7 | TRBV7-6 | ASSLVQGGSYEQY
. | TRBJ1-1 | TRBV6-5 | ASSKPGQHTEAF
. | TRBJ1-1 | TRBV28 | ASSLAEGRGRAEAF
. | TRBJ1-1 | TRBV7-9 | ASSLGRQVAF
. | TRBJ2-2 | TRBV5-1 | ASSHLGQGDNGELF
. | TRBJ1-1 | TRBV2 | ASSEQGIAEAF
. | TRBJ2-2 | TRBV7-3 | ASSSTGTGELF
. | TRBJ2-6 | TRBV2 | ASRPGTGVPGANVLT
once | TRBJ2-2 | TRBV7-6 | ASSLRNRGITGELF